Listed here are 28 T cell receptor beta chains from one sample, sequenced in a study of blood T cell repertoires in COVID-19. Sequencing used immunoSEQ multiplex PCR; TCRdb keeps in-frame clones, though not all of them. The sample gives about 170,000 clones, roughly nine tenths of which show up once; 7% is in the top ten. Sequenced input: PBMCs or T cells enriched from blood (not recorded which). The source of these receptors is a woman aged 45-60 years who had recovered from COVID-19.

The chain has TRBV18 and TRBJ1-2; 10 positions match TRBD1. The V gene's germline CDR1 is KGHSH and CDR2 LQKENI. The CDR3 sequence is 14 residues long. V shed 3 bases and J 7 bases; nucleotides not matched to a gene: 5. In DNA, the CDR3 is TGTGCCAGCTCACCCGGACAGGGGGTGGGTGGCTACACCTTC. Residues: CASSPGQGVGGYTF.

Only a few counts were recorded for this clone. CDR3 sequence reads: CASSNDRGTDTQYF. DNA of the CDR3: TGTGCCAGCAGCAATGACAGGGGCACAGATACGCAGTATTTT. The chain combines TRBV28 with TRBJ2-3, with 7 bases matching TRBD1. The CDR3 runs to 14 residues. V trimming: 6 bases; J trimming: 1 base; junction bases outside the gene matches: 4. Germline assignment: CDR1 MDHEN and CDR2 SYDVKM.

The chain links TRBV7-3 to TRBJ2-1, with 7 bases identical to TRBD2. The CDR3 has 16 amino acids. CDR1 is SGHTA and CDR2 is FQGTGA in the germline V gene. The V segment lost 1 base and the J segment 6 bases; nucleotides outside the gene matches: 9. The CDR3 loop is CASSLSPSGLGNEQFF. CDR3 nucleotide sequence: TGTGCCAGCAGCTTAAGTCCTAGCGGACTCGGCAATGAGCAGTTCTTC.

The rearrangement links TRBV25-1 to TRBJ2-7, with TRBD1 matching over 8 bases. Germline V gene data show CDR1 as MGHDK and CDR2 as SYGVNS. The CDR3 totals 15 residues. V dropped 5 bases and J dropped 0; count of bases not matched to a gene: 6. CDR3 in amino acids: CASSPIGQGSYEQYF. The CDR3 DNA reads TGTGCCAGCAGTCCCATCGGACAGGGCTCCTACGAGCAGTACTTC.

This clone was observed at least ten times. The genes are TRBV6-2 or TRBV6-3 and TRBJ2-3, with TRBD2 matching 14 bases. J was trimmed by 6 bases and V by 6 bases; bases with no gene match: 5. CDR3 size: 15 residues. Germline-derived CDR1 and CDR2 are MNHEY and SVGEGT. As DNA, the CDR3 is TGTGCCAGCAGCCCAAGACTAGCGGGGGGGGATACGCAGTATTTT. Protein product: CASSPRLAGGDTQYF.

The chain links TRBV2 to TRBJ1-6; D is undetermined. Germline loops: CDR1 SNHLY, CDR2 FYNNEI. The V gene lost 3 bases and the J gene lost 7 bases, with 13 bases spanning the gap. This CDR3 is built from 15 residues. CDR3 bases: TGTGCCAGCAGTGATCGTAGAACGGAGAATTCACCCCTCCACTTT. This sequence encodes CASSDRRTENSPLHF.

V gene TRBV24-1 combines with J gene TRBJ2-7; 7 bases match TRBD2. The CDR3 is 13 amino acids. Germline trimming cut 3 bases from V and 5 bases from J; bases unmatched to any gene: 3. Per the germline V gene, CDR1 is KGHDR and CDR2 is SFDVKD. The CDR3 DNA follows: TGTGCCACCAGTGATACCGGGGGGAACGAGCAGTACTTC. Translated: CATSDTGGNEQYF.

The chain combines TRBV6-5 with TRBJ2-1; TRBD2 aligns across 9 bases. Per germline, CDR1 MNHEY and CDR2 SVGAGI. J gave up 4 bases and V 5 bases, and 3 bases lay outside the gene matches. The CDR3 sequence is 14 residues long. The CDR3 bases are TGTGCCAGCAGTCGACTAGCGGAGTACAATGAGCAGTTCTTC. It specifies CASSRLAEYNEQFF.

V usage is TRBV4-1 and J usage is TRBJ1-4; D remains unclear. Trimming left V 2 bases short and J 3 bases short, with 16 bases between. The CDR3 is made up of 17 amino acids. Germline CDR1 is MGHRA and CDR2 is YSYEKL. The CDR3: CASSQRPGVVANEKLFF. Here the CDR3 DNA reads TGCGCCAGCAGCCAAAGACCCGGGGTGGTTGCTAATGAAAAACTGTTTTTT.

For the CDR3, the DNA is TGCGCCAGCAGCTTGGGCCCGGGACAGGGGTATGGCTACACCTTC. Protein: CASSLGPGQGYGYTF. The V and J genes are TRBV5-1 and TRBJ1-2, with TRBD1 identical over 10 bases. CDR3 size: 15 residues. The V gene end was trimmed by 0 bases and the J gene end by 5 bases; junction bases not matched to a gene: 4. Germline loops: CDR1 SGHRS, CDR2 YFSETQ.

The V gene is TRBV6-5, the J gene TRBJ1-6; tentative D call: TRBD1 (5 bases). The CDR3 runs to 13 residues. Trimming stripped 7 bases from V and 9 bases from J, with 13 bases between. Germline V gives CDR1 MNHEY, CDR2 SVGAGI. CDR3 sequence (DNA): TGTGCCAGCACCCCCCGGGGGGGTTCACCCCTCCACTTT. This translates into CASTPRGGSPLHF.

The chain carries TRBV5-1 and TRBJ1-1; 9 bases match TRBD1. The CDR3 has 18 amino acids. The V segment lost 3 bases and the J segment 3 bases; nucleotides outside the gene matches: 15. The germline V gene encodes CDR1 SGHRS and CDR2 YFSETQ. For the CDR3, the DNA is TGCGCCAGCAGCTCCGGGACAGGGCCGGGCGGGGTTGACACTGAAGCTTTCTTT. Its protein product is CASSSGTGPGGVDTEAFF.

The chain carries TRBV14 and TRBJ2-5; possibly TRBD1 for D (5 bases). Germline V gives CDR1 SGHDN, CDR2 FVKESK. This CDR3 region has 15 residues. V was pared by 4 bases and J by 1 base, with 13 bases between. CDR3 bases: TGTGCCAGCAGCCGAGGACAATACGCCCAAGAGACCCAGTACTTC. The encoded protein is CASSRGQYAQETQYF.

The chain employs TRBV7-2 and TRBJ2-3, with 11 bases identical to TRBD2. Per the germline V gene, CDR1 is SGHTA and CDR2 is FQGNSA. The CDR3 contains 18 residues. The trim removed 3 bases at V and 1 base at J, leaving 9 bases unmatched. CDR3 region: CASSFPLAGGPGTDTQYF. CDR3 nucleotides: TGTGCCAGCAGCTTCCCATTAGCGGGAGGGCCTGGCACAGATACGCAGTATTTT.

The rearrangement joins TRBV7-9 to TRBJ1-1; a possible D gene is TRBD1 (5 bases). This CDR3 contains 17 residues. The germline V gene encodes CDR1 SEHNR and CDR2 FQNEAQ (reference sequence). V lost 5 bases, J lost 1 base, and 20 bases lay in between. CDR3 residues: CASSPRGGGAGNTEAFF. CDR3 DNA sequence: TGTGCCAGCAGCCCCCGCGGGGGTGGGGCTGGGAACACTGAAGCTTTCTTT.

The rearrangement joins TRBV29-1 to TRBJ2-1; 9 nucleotides align to TRBD2. From germline, CDR1 is SQVTM and CDR2 ANQGSEA. The CDR3 has 15 amino acids. V dropped 1 base and J dropped 9; count of bases not matched to a gene: 10. The CDR3 sequence is CSVEGGSGSFGEQFF. The CDR3 bases are TGCAGCGTTGAAGGGGGTAGCGGGAGTTTCGGTGAGCAGTTCTTC.

This clone was found once. The chain has TRBV11-2 and TRBJ2-5, with unresolved D. V lost 8 bases to trimming and J lost 1 base, with 11 bases between them. CDR3 length equals 13 residues. CDR1 is SGHAT, CDR2 FQNNGV, per germline. The CDR3 bases are TGTGCCAGCGCGGCGGCGGTCCAAGAGACCCAGTACTTC. Its translation: CASAAAVQETQYF.

This clone was recorded only once. The chain carries TRBV7-6 and TRBJ1-6, with a possible D match to TRBD1 (6 bases). The V end was cut by 2 bases, the J end by 8 bases, with 13 bases between. The CDR3 is 15 residues long. In germline, CDR1 is SGHVS, CDR2 FNYEAQ. The CDR3 sequence is CASSLTNRADSPLHF. The CDR3 DNA is TGTGCCAGCAGCTTAACGAACAGGGCGGATTCACCCCTCCACTTT.

The chain is built from TRBV18 and TRBJ1-2, with TRBD1 matching over 7 bases. The trim removed 6 bases at V and 0 bases at J, leaving 4 bases unmatched. The CDR3 covers 14 residues. Germline V gene sequence: CDR1 KGHSH, CDR2 LQKENI. CDR3 nucleotides: TGTGCCAGCTCGCCCCAGGGGGCTAACTATGGCTACACCTTC. Its translation is CASSPQGANYGYTF.

The rearrangement links TRBV19 to TRBJ1-4, with 7 nucleotides matching TRBD1. This CDR3 is built from 15 residues. Trimming removed 9 bases from V and 6 bases from J; junction bases left unmatched: 13. Germline loops: CDR1 LNHDA, CDR2 SQIVND (reference sequence). CDR3 loop: CASKSRQGRYEKLFF. The CDR3 nucleotides are TGTGCCAGCAAATCGCGACAGGGAAGGTATGAAAAACTGTTTTTT.

The CDR3 nucleotides read TGTGCCAGCAGTTGGCGGTACCGAACTTACTTC. It yields the protein CASSWRYRTYF. J is TRBJ2-4 and V is TRBV28; D is unclear. The germline V gene has CDR1 MDHEN and CDR2 SYDVKM. CDR3 length: 11 residues. With 4 bases removed from V and 16 bases from J, the gap between germline ends came to 14 bases.

This chain connects TRBV28 to TRBJ1-1, with a weak D call TRBD1 (5 bases). Trimming removed 2 bases at V and 3 bases at J, with 13 bases between. The CDR3 is 15 amino acids. Germline assignment: CDR1 MDHEN and CDR2 SYDVKM. The CDR3 is CASSLGPGHDTEAFF. The CDR3 DNA sequence: TGTGCCAGCAGTTTAGGCCCAGGACACGACACTGAAGCTTTCTTT.

This chain connects TRBV5-6 to TRBJ1-2; D ambiguous. Trimming removed 4 bases from V and 5 bases from J, with 9 bases in between. Germline CDR1 reads SGHDT; CDR2 reads YYEEEE. The CDR3 loop spans 12 amino acids. CDR3 protein: CASSPGPYGYTF. CDR3 sequence (DNA): TGTGCCAGCAGCCCAGGCCCGTATGGCTACACCTTC.

The V call is TRBV27, the J call TRBJ1-5; D not resolved. Germline CDR1 MNHEY, CDR2 SMNVEV (reference sequence). The CDR3 has 15 amino acids. The V end was cut by 4 bases, the J end by 4 bases, with 14 bases between. The CDR3 region is CASSWSGGGNQPQHF. CDR3 coding DNA: TGTGCCAGCAGTTGGTCAGGTGGCGGGAATCAGCCCCAGCATTTT.

The chain recombines TRBV4-1 with TRBJ2-1; a weak D match, TRBD2 (7 bases). From germline, CDR1 is MGHRA and CDR2 YSYEKL. Trimming left V 1 base short and J 7 bases short, with 14 bases between. The CDR3 runs to 15 residues. The CDR3 here is CASSQAGKGGNEQFF. The DNA of the CDR3 is TGCGCCAGCAGCCAAGCCGGAAAGGGGGGGAATGAGCAGTTCTTC.

Points on this clone: In the same sample, other DNA sequences code for this CDR3. The chain combines TRBV9 with TRBJ1-6; 10 bases fit TRBD1. The CDR3 runs 15 residues. V was pared by 3 bases and J by 7 bases, with 4 bases of the junction left unmatched. Germline V gene sequence: CDR1 SGDLS, CDR2 YYNGEE. CDR3 coding DNA: TGTGCCAGCAGCGCCGGACAGGGGGGGAATTCACCCCTCCACTTT. Its protein is CASSAGQGGNSPLHF. Complete variable domain (other parts from reference TRBV9 and TRBJ1-6): DSGVTQTPKHLITATGQRVTLRCSPRSGDLSVYWYQQSLDQGLQFLIQYYNGEERAKGNILERFSAQQFPDLHSELNLSSLELGDSALYFCASSAGQGGNSPLHFGNGTRLTVT.

This chain links TRBV3-1 (or the pseudogene TRBV3-2) with TRBJ2-7; 10 bases are a match to TRBD2. CDR3 length: 16 amino acids. CDR1 is LGHDT, CDR2 YNNKEL, per germline (reference sequence). Unmatched junction bases numbered 13, after V lost 4 bases and J lost 7 bases. The CDR3: CASSRRTSGGAEEQYF. CDR3 DNA sequence: TGTGCCAGCAGCCGGCGGACTAGCGGAGGAGCTGAGGAGCAGTACTTC.

This clone has more than one count but fewer than ten. The chain recombines TRBV30 with TRBJ2-1, with 11 bases that match TRBD2. CDR1 is GTSNPN, CDR2 SVGIG, per germline (reference sequence). The J segment lost 2 bases and the V segment lost 1 base, leaving 10 bases of the junction unmatched. The CDR3 totals 18 residues. The DNA for the CDR3 is TGTGCCTGGAGTGCCCCTCCTCGACTAGCGGGGCCCTACAATGAGCAGTTCTTC. This translates into CAWSAPPRLAGPYNEQFF.